The 30 T cell receptor beta chains given below trace back to one sample, sequenced in a study of T cells after yellow fever vaccination. MiXCR, run by TCRdb on the 5' RACE reads, gives a single entry per CDR3 protein. Of some 48,000 distinct CDR3 sequences detected, around 6.8% appear once; the ten largest clones hold under 11%. This sample comprised PBMCs, either bulk or a sorted T-cell subset (CD4+, CD8+, memory, or dextramer-sorted; not recorded which), obtained 45 days after the yellow fever booster vaccination. These receptors were taken from a man aged 30 to 39 who received the YFV17D yellow fever vaccine.

This clonotype came up many times. This rearrangement joins TRBV20-1 to TRBJ2-1; 10 bases line up with TRBD2. The CDR3 runs to 17 residues. The trim removed 7 bases at V and 5 bases at J, leaving 17 bases unmatched. Germline CDR1 DFQATT, CDR2 SNEGSKA (reference sequence). The CDR3 protein is CSVGTSGMKGPHNEQFF. CDR3 coding DNA: TGCAGTGTGGGCACTAGCGGGATGAAGGGTCCACACAATGAGCAGTTCTTC.

This clonotype was detected ten times or more. The chain links TRBV7-2 to TRBJ2-7; 7 positions match TRBD2. Per germline, CDR1 SGHTA and CDR2 FQGNSA. This CDR3 is 14 amino acids long. V was pared by 5 bases and J by 1 base, with 5 bases of the junction left unmatched. As DNA, the CDR3 is TGTGCCAGCAGCCCTCCGGGACTATCCTACGAGCAGTACTTC. This translates into CASSPPGLSYEQYF.

The rearrangement joins TRBV20-1 to TRBJ2-1; the match to TRBD2 covers 8 bases. The CDR3 length is 17 residues. From germline, CDR1 is DFQATT and CDR2 SNEGSKA (reference sequence). V lost 6 bases and J lost 3; bases outside the gene matches: 16. CDR3 bases: TGCAGTGCCTTTTCAAGCGGGAGCTATGGATACTACAATGAGCAGTTCTTC. The encoded protein is CSAFSSGSYGYYNEQFF.

This clonotype was found many times. V usage is TRBV5-1 and J usage is TRBJ2-5; D tentatively reads TRBD1 or TRBD2 (5 bases each). The CDR3 length is 13 residues. In germline, CDR1 is SGHRS, CDR2 YFSETQ. V lost 9 bases to trimming and J lost 9 bases, with 21 bases between them. The CDR3: CATAREGQGAQYF. The DNA of the CDR3 is TGCGCCACCGCGCGAGAGGGCCAAGGGGCCCAGTACTTC.

V is TRBV13 and J is TRBJ1-4; D not resolved. Between the trimmed V and J ends, which lost 4 bases and 12 bases, there was a span of 15 bases. The CDR3 consists of 13 residues. In germline, CDR1 is PRHDT, CDR2 FYEKMQ (reference sequence). The CDR3 DNA sequence: TGTGCCAGCAGCTCGGACGGGAAGAGGCAACTGTTTTTT. This encodes CASSSDGKRQLFF.

This clonotype was seen at least ten times. The chain's CDR3 is CASSRLAAYEQYF. In DNA, the CDR3 is TGCGCCAGCAGCCGGCTAGCGGCCTACGAGCAGTACTTC. The genes are TRBV5-1 and TRBJ2-7, with 7 bases matching TRBD2. Germline trimming cut 4 bases from V and 2 bases from J; bases unmatched to any gene: 3. The CDR3 is 13 amino acids. CDR1 is SGHRS and CDR2 is YFSETQ in the germline V gene.

This clonotype was counted ten times or more. V usage is TRBV20-1 and J usage is TRBJ2-2; the D gene could be TRBD1 or TRBD2 (5 bases each). The CDR3 has 17 amino acids. V lost 0 bases and J lost 5, with 19 bases in between. Per the germline V gene, CDR1 is DFQATT and CDR2 is SNEGSKA (reference sequence). The CDR3, as DNA: TGCAGTGCTAGAGACCCAACTTGGGGTGGGGGAACCGGGGAGCTGTTTTTT. Its protein product is CSARDPTWGGGTGELFF.

This clonotype showed up just a few times. This chain joins TRBV20-1 and TRBJ2-7; 8 bases align to TRBD2. Germline lookup yields CDR1 DFQATT and CDR2 SNEGSKA (reference sequence). V shed 5 bases and J 1 base; nucleotides not matched to a gene: 10. This CDR3 is built from 15 residues. CDR3 nucleotides: TGCAGTGCTCAGGTGGCGGGAGGACCATCCTACGAGCAGTACTTC. This translates into CSAQVAGGPSYEQYF.

This clonotype was counted ten times or more. The rearrangement joins TRBV6-2 or TRBV6-3 to TRBJ2-7; 11 bases agree with TRBD2. There are 14 residues in the CDR3. Trimming took 5 bases from V and 9 from J; bases not matched to a gene: 9. Germline values: CDR1 MNHEY, CDR2 SVGEGT. CDR3 region: CASSAPTSGTLQYF. In nucleotides, the CDR3 is TGTGCCAGCAGTGCCCCGACTAGCGGGACTTTGCAGTACTTC.

This chain joins TRBV29-1 and TRBJ2-2; D is ambiguous. Looked up from germline, CDR1 is SQVTM and CDR2 is ANQGSEA. This CDR3 has 11 amino acids. Trimming took off 4 bases at V and 13 bases at J, with 13 bases between the two ends. CDR3 DNA sequence: TGCAGCGTTGGCCTGGGTAGAGGGCTGTTTTTT. Amino acid sequence: CSVGLGRGLFF.

Relative to its sample, this clonotype is medium-sized (0.01 to 0.1%). The V call is TRBV5-1, the J call TRBJ2-1; the match to TRBD1 covers 7 bases. Germline assignment: CDR1 SGHRS and CDR2 YFSETQ. V lost 2 bases, J lost 15 bases, and 8 bases stayed unmatched. This CDR3 region has 12 residues. CDR3 sequence: CASSFEGGPWFF. DNA of the CDR3: TGCGCCAGCAGCTTTGAAGGGGGCCCATGGTTCTTC.

This rearrangement joins TRBV19 to TRBJ2-1; 7 bases agree with TRBD2. This CDR3 has 15 amino acids. Trimming took 7 bases from V and 6 from J; bases not matched to a gene: 12. The germline gives CDR1 LNHDA, CDR2 SQIVND (reference sequence). The CDR3: CASKVSGSGGNEQFF. CDR3 nucleotide sequence: TGTGCCAGTAAAGTTAGCGGGTCTGGGGGCAATGAGCAGTTCTTC.

The table lists this clonotype with many counts. This rearrangement joins TRBV6-2 or TRBV6-3 to TRBJ2-3; 15 bases match TRBD2. V gave up 5 bases and J gave up 5 bases; unmatched junction bases: 17. The CDR3 extends over 20 amino acids. The germline V gene has CDR1 MNHEY and CDR2 SVGEGT. CDR3: CASSTIRTSGRVMLIDTQYF. CDR3 nucleotides: TGTGCCAGCAGTACCATTAGGACTAGCGGGAGGGTTATGTTGATAGATACGCAGTATTTT.

This clonotype has ten or more counts. The V call is TRBV10-3, the J call TRBJ1-2; tentatively, D is TRBD1 (5 bases). This CDR3 spans 13 amino acids. Germline assignment: CDR1 ENHRY and CDR2 SYGVKD. Trimming pared 10 bases from V and 8 bases from J, leaving 20 bases between. CDR3 region: CATRDGGSEGYTF. The CDR3 DNA is TGTGCCACCCGGGACGGAGGTTCTGAGGGCTACACCTTC.

This clonotype was recorded a few times. The rearrangement joins TRBV15 to TRBJ2-6; the D is unclear. Deletions cut 0 bases from V and 4 bases from J, with 10 bases between. The CDR3 has 16 residues. The V gene's germline CDR1 is LNHNV and CDR2 YYDKDF (reference sequence). The CDR3 loop reads CATSRDYGSGANVLTF. Written as DNA, the CDR3 is TGTGCCACCAGCAGAGATTACGGGTCCGGGGCCAACGTCCTGACTTTC.

This clonotype was detected only a few times. V and J are TRBV5-1 and TRBJ1-2, with D uncertain. In germline, CDR1 is SGHRS, CDR2 YFSETQ. The V and J ends lost 0 bases and 0 bases respectively, with 12 bases between them. The CDR3 contains 16 residues. CDR3 sequence reads: CASSLGQSSSNYGYTF. The CDR3 DNA sequence: TGCGCCAGCAGCTTGGGACAATCCTCCTCTAACTATGGCTACACCTTC.

This clonotype was seen many times. This chain links TRBV7-2 with TRBJ2-1; TRBD1 is a possible D gene (6 bases). Looked up from germline, CDR1 is SGHTA and CDR2 is FQGNSA. V dropped 5 bases and J dropped 4 bases, with 21 bases sitting between them. The CDR3 length is 17 residues. CDR3 bases: TGTGCCAGCAGCCCAGACAGGCCCTGGGGGATATACAATGAGCAGTTCTTC. Encoded protein: CASSPDRPWGIYNEQFF. The full variable domain, with the rest looked up from reference TRBV7-2 and TRBJ2-1, is GAGVSQSPSNKVTEKGKDVELRCDPISGHTALYWYRQSLGQGLEFLIYFQGNSAPDKSGLPSDRFSAERTGGSVSTLTIQRTQQEDSAVYLCASSPDRPWGIYNEQFFGPGTRLTVL.

There are many counts of this clonotype. J is TRBJ2-2 and V is TRBV2, with 7 positions matching TRBD2. The CDR3 spans 16 residues. Germline values: CDR1 SNHLY, CDR2 FYNNEI. V was pared by 5 bases and J by 6 bases, with 12 bases of the junction left unmatched. The CDR3 sequence: CASSKRTTSLSGELFF. CDR3 DNA: TGTGCCAGCAGTAAGCGAACGACTAGCTTATCCGGGGAGCTGTTTTTT.

This clonotype was seen many times. The rearrangement uses TRBV27 and TRBJ2-2; D not certain. The CDR3 has 14 residues. CDR1 is MNHEY and CDR2 is SMNVEV in the germline V gene (reference sequence). V lost 6 bases, J lost 1 base, and 9 bases lay in between. CDR3 in amino acids: CASRSGWNTGELFF. The CDR3 DNA follows: TGTGCCAGCAGGTCTGGGTGGAACACCGGGGAGCTGTTTTTT.

J is TRBJ2-3 and V is TRBV20-1; D gene unclear. Trimming stripped 0 bases from V and 2 bases from J, with 12 bases between. The CDR3 has 15 residues. Germline CDR1 is DFQATT and CDR2 is SNEGSKA (reference sequence). CDR3 nucleotides: TGCAGTGCTAGAGATTTCAAGCAGACCACAGATACGCAGTATTTT. This translates into CSARDFKQTTDTQYF.

This sequence joins TRBV27 and TRBJ2-7; D might be TRBD2 (6 bases). V was shortened by 5 bases and J by 6 bases, with 17 bases between the two germline ends. CDR1 is MNHEY, CDR2 SMNVEV, per germline (reference sequence). The CDR3 covers 14 residues. The CDR3 DNA reads as TGTGCCAGCAGTCCGAGACGTCGGGGAGGCGAGCAGTACTTC. Protein: CASSPRRRGGEQYF.

The chain recombines TRBV20-1 with TRBJ1-5; D call uncertain. CDR1 DFQATT and CDR2 SNEGSKA come from the germline V gene (reference sequence). V was pared by 4 bases and J by 2 bases, with 15 bases between. This CDR3 is 15 amino acids long. The CDR3 sequence is CSATSYGQGNQPQHF. For the CDR3, the DNA is TGCAGTGCTACGTCTTACGGGCAGGGCAATCAGCCCCAGCATTTT.

The V and J genes are TRBV19 and TRBJ2-3; possible D gene TRBD2, 6 bases. Trimming shortened V by 11 bases and J by 2 bases, and 17 bases separated the two germline ends. This CDR3 contains 14 residues. Germline values: CDR1 LNHDA, CDR2 SQIVND (reference sequence). The CDR3 is CARGGRNLTDTQYF. The CDR3 DNA sequence: TGTGCCCGGGGAGGAAGGAACCTCACAGATACGCAGTATTTT.

Only a few counts were recorded for this clonotype. An end of the junction differs from the germline gene, which may be a read error. This chain uses TRBV7-9 with TRBJ1-4; possible D gene TRBD1, 5 bases. The CDR3 runs 16 residues. Germline V gene lookup returns CDR1 SEHNR and CDR2 FQNEAQ (reference sequence). For the CDR3, the DNA is TGTGCCAGCAGCCCCCCCGGGCTACAGGCTAATCAAAAACTGTTTTTT. Protein sequence: CASSPPGLQANQKLFF. Full variable domain (missing parts from reference TRBV7-9 and TRBJ1-4): DTGVSQNPRHKITKRGQNVTFRCDPISEHNRLYWYRQTLGQGPEFLTYFQNEAQLEKSRLLSDRFSAERPKGSFSTLEIQRTEQGDSAMYLCASSPPGLQANQKLFFGSGTQLSVL.

This clonotype appeared many times. The chain is built from TRBV5-5 and TRBJ2-7, with 9 bases fitting TRBD1. This CDR3 spans 16 amino acids. Trimming took 3 bases from V and 4 from J; bases not matched to a gene: 11. Looked up from germline, CDR1 is SGHKS and CDR2 is YYEKEE (reference sequence). CDR3 DNA sequence: TGTGCCAGCAGCTCGCTAACAGGGGGCCGGTTGTACGAGCAGTACTTC. Translating gives CASSSLTGGRLYEQYF.

This chain connects TRBV20-1 to TRBJ1-5; tentative D call: TRBD1 (5 bases). The V and J ends lost 2 bases and 3 bases respectively, with 8 bases between them. Germline V gene lookup returns CDR1 DFQATT and CDR2 SNEGSKA (reference sequence). There are 13 residues in the CDR3. The CDR3 loop is CSARLDNNQPQHF. The CDR3 nucleotides read TGCAGTGCTAGATTGGACAACAATCAGCCCCAGCATTTT.

This clonotype was recorded at least ten times. V is TRBV20-1 and J is TRBJ2-3; TRBD1 agrees at 9 bases. This CDR3 is 15 amino acids long. Germline V gives CDR1 DFQATT, CDR2 SNEGSKA (reference sequence). V dropped 2 bases and J dropped 1; count of bases not matched to a gene: 4. The DNA for the CDR3 is TGCAGTGCTAGAAAGACAGGGGGAGGCACAGATACGCAGTATTTT. Its translation is CSARKTGGGTDTQYF.

This clonotype was found a few times. V usage is TRBV6-2 or TRBV6-3 and J usage is TRBJ2-5; 7 bases are a match to TRBD1. CDR1 MNHEY and CDR2 SVGEGT come from the germline V gene. This CDR3 is 18 amino acids long. V trimming: 2 bases; J trimming: 3 bases; junction bases outside the gene matches: 15. CDR3 region: CASSYSRGTGTEKETQYF. As DNA, the CDR3 is TGTGCCAGCAGTTACAGTCGAGGTACCGGGACAGAGAAAGAGACCCAGTACTTC.

The sample holds many counts of this clonotype. V and J are TRBV28 and TRBJ2-1; D possibly uses TRBD1 or TRBD2 (5 bases each). The CDR3 spans 15 residues. The ends were cut back, 3 bases at V and 4 bases at J, with 13 bases in the middle. CDR1 and CDR2 from the germline V gene are MDHEN and SYDVKM. CDR3 protein: CASSLPGTTYNEQFF. The CDR3 nucleotides are TGTGCCAGCAGTTTGCCCGGGACGACTTACAATGAGCAGTTCTTC.

This clonotype was observed at least ten times. J is TRBJ1-5 and V is TRBV24-1; TRBD1 is a possible D gene (5 bases). V was pared by 6 bases and J by 5 bases, with 10 bases between. Germline lookup yields CDR1 KGHDR and CDR2 SFDVKD. The CDR3 totals 13 residues. The CDR3 DNA sequence: TGTGCCACCAGTTTGGGGACGGATCAGCCCCAGCATTTT. Amino acid sequence: CATSLGTDQPQHF.